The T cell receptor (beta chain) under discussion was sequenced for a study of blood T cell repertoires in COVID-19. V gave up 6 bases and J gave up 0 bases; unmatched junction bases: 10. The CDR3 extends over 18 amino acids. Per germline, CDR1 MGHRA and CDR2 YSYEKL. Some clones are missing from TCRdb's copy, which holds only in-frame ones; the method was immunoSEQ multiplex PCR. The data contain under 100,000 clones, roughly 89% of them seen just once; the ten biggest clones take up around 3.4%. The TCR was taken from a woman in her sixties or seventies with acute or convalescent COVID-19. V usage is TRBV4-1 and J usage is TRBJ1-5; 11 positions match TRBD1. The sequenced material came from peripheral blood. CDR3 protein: CASSPRTGGLNSNQPQHF. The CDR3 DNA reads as TGCGCCAGCAGTCCGAGGACAGGGGGCCTCAATAGCAATCAGCCCCAGCATTTT.